This T cell receptor beta chain was retrieved from a study of blood T cell repertoires in COVID-19. The assay was immunoSEQ multiplex PCR, and TCRdb's table has in-frame clones only and misses some. Of roughly 240,000 clones listed, about 82% are singletons. Looked up from germline, CDR1 is KGHDR and CDR2 is SFDVKD. V was trimmed by 5 bases and J by 2 bases, leaving 5 bases between them. The CDR3 has 13 amino acids. Study members were between roughly 18 and 100 years old and lived in approximately 25 US regions. Donors of Cohort 3 who recovered were those that had two negative PCRs, clearance, or symptom resolution.

The chain employs TRBV24-1 and TRBJ2-2, with D unresolved. Material: PBMCs or T cells enriched from blood (not recorded which). This TCR derives from a woman aged 45 to 65 who had recovered from COVID-19. CDR3 amino acids: CATSGSNTGELFF. In DNA, the CDR3 is TGTGCCACCAGTGGTTCTAACACCGGGGAGCTGTTTTTT.